The T cell receptor beta chain described here comes from a study of CD4+ T cells in melanoma. Repertoires were generated with immunoSEQ multiplex PCR, while TCRdb's copy carries only in-frame clones and drops some. The sample consists of about 10,000 clones, 68% of them appearing once. Findings and limits, study-wide: CD8+ T cell, macrophage and B cell function reportedly correlated with neoantigen-specific CD4+ T cells. Diverse differentiation states were reported for melanoma neoantigen-specific CD4+ T cells.

Turning to this clone: Its antigen remains unknown.

The germline gives CDR1 SQVTM, CDR2 ANQGSEA. The CDR3 covers 12 residues. The V and J ends lost 3 bases and 1 base respectively, with 7 bases between them. Sequencing used cells from a culture (not recorded whether cultured in vitro). This chain uses TRBV29-1 with TRBJ2-7; D is perhaps TRBD2 (6 bases). The TCR sequence derives from a human donor with melanoma. The chain's CDR3 is CSVDGGSYEQYF. The CDR3 coding sequence is TGCAGCGTTGATGGAGGGTCCTACGAGCAGTACTTC.